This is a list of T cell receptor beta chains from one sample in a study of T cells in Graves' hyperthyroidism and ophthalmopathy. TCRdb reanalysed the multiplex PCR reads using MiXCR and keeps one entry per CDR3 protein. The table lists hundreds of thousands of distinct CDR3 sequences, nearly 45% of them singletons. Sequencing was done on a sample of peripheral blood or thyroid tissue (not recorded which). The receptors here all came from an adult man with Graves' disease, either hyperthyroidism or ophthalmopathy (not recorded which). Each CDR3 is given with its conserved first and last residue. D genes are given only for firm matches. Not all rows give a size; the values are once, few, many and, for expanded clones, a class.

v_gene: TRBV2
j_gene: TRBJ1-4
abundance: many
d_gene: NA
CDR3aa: CASSWARTFNEKLFF
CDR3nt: TGTGCCAGCAGTTGGGCCAGGACGTTTAATGAAAAACTGTTTTTT

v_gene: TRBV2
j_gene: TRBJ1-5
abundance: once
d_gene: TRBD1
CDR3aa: CASGTGTGLQPQHF
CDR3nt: TGTGCCAGCGGGACAGGGACAGGGTTGCAGCCCCAGCATTTT

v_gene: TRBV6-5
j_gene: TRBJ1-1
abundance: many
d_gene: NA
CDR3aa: CASTERTEAFF
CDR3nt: TGTGCCAGCACCGAGAGGACTGAAGCTTTCTTT

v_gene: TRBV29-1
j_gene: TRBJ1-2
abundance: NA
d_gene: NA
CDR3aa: CSVDGRTDYGYTF
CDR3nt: TGCAGCGTAGACGGTAGGACCGACTATGGCTACACCTTC

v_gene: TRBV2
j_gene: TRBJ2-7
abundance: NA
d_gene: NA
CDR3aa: CASMGRAEQYF
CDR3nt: TGTGCCAGCATGGGCAGGGCCGAGCAGTACTTC

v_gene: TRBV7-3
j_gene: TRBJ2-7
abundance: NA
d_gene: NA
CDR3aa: CASSQTGLAYEQYF
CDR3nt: TGTGCCAGCAGTCAAACAGGGTTGGCCTACGAGCAGTACTTC

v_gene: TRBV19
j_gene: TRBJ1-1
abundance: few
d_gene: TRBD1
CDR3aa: CASSTQGQTNTEAFF
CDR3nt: TGTGCCAGTAGTACCCAGGGACAGACGAACACTGAAGCTTTCTTT

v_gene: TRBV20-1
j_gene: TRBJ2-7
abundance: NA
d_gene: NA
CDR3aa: CSARDLAQPLQYEQHF
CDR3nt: TGCAGTGCTAGAGATTTGGCCCAACCACTGCAATACGAGCAGCACTTC

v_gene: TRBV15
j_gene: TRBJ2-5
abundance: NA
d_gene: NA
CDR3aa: CATSKDRDQETQYF
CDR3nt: TGTGCCACCAGCAAAGACCGGGATCAAGAGACCCAGTACTTC

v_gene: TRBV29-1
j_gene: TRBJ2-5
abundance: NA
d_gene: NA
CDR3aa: CSVAHRDMGQTQYF
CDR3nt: TGCAGCGTTGCCCACAGGGACATGGGGCAGACCCAGTACTTC

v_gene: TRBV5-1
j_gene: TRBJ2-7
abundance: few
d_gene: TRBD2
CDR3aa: CASSLEGGRLYEQYF
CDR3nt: TGCGCCAGCAGCTTGGAGGGCGGGAGGCTCTACGAGCAGTACTTC

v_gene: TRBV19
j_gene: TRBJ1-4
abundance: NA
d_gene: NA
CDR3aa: CASSTGHITTNEKLFF
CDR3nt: TGTGCCAGTAGTACCGGACACATCACAACTAATGAAAAACTGTTTTTT

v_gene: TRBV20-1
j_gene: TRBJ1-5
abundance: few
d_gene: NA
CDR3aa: CSASGGQINQPQHF
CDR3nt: TGCAGTGCTAGTGGGGGGCAGATTAATCAGCCCCAGCATTTT

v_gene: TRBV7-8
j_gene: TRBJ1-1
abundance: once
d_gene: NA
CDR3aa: CASSPGATHNEQFF
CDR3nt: TGTGCCAGCAGCCCTGGAGCGACCCACAATGAGCAGTTCTTT

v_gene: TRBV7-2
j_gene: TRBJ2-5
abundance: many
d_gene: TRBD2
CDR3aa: CASSRGLAETQYF
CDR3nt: TGTGCCAGCAGCCGAGGACTAGCGGAGACCCAGTACTTC

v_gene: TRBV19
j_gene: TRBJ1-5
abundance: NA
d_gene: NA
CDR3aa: CASEQDIGNQPQHF
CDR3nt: TGTGCCAGTGAACAGGATATCGGCAATCAGCCCCAGCATTTT